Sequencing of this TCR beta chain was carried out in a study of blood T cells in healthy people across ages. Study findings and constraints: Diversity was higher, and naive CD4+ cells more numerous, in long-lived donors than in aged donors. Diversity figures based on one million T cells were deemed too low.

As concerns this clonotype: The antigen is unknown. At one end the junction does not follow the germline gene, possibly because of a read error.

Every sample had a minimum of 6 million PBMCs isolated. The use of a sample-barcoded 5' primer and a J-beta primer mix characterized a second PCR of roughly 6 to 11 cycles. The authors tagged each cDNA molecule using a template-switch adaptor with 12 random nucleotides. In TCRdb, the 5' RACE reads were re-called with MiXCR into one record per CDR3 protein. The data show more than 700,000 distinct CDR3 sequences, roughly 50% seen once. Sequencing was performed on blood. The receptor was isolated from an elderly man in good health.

The CDR3 DNA follows: TGTGCCAGCACCGCCCTCGGTGGGGACAGCCCCCAGGCTGACTATGACTACACCTTC. Protein: CASTALGGDSPQADYDYTF. The chain has TRBV27 and TRBJ1-2; 7 nucleotides agree with TRBD1. CDR3 length: 19 residues. CDR1 and CDR2 (germline): MNHEY, SMNVEV (reference sequence).